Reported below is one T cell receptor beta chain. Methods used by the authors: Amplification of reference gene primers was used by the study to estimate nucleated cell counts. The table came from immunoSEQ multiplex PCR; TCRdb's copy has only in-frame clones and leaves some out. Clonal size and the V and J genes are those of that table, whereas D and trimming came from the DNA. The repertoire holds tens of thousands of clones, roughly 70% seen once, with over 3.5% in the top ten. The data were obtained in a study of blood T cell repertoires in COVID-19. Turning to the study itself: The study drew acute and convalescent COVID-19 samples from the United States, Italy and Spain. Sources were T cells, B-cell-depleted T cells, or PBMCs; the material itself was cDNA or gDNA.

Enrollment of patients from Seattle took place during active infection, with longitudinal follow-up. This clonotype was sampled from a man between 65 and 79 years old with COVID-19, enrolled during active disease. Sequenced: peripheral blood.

The CDR3 loop is CASSFPGGSGANVLTF. CDR3 coding DNA: TGTGCCAGCAGCTTTCCGGGGGGCTCTGGGGCCAACGTCCTGACTTTC. The V and J genes are TRBV7-2 and TRBJ2-6; 7 bases fit TRBD2. Germline assignment: CDR1 SGHTA and CDR2 FQGNSA. The CDR3 totals 16 residues. V lost 3 bases, J lost 0 bases, and 2 bases stayed unmatched.